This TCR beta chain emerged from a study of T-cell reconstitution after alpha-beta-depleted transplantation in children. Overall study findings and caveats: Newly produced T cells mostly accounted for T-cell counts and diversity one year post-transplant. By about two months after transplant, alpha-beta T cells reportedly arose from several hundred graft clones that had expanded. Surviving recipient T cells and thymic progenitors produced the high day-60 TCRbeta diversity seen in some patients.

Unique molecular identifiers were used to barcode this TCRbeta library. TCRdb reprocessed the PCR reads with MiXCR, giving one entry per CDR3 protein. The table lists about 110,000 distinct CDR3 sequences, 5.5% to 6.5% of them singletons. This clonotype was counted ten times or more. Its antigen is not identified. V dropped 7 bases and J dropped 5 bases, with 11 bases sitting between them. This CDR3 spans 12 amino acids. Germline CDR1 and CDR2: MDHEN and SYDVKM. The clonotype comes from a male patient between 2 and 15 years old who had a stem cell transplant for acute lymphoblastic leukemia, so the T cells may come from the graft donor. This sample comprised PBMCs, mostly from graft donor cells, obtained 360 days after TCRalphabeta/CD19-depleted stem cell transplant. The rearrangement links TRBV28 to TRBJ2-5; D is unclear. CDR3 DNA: TGTGCCAGCAACAAGGGCAGGGAGACCCAGTACTTC. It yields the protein CASNKGRETQYF.